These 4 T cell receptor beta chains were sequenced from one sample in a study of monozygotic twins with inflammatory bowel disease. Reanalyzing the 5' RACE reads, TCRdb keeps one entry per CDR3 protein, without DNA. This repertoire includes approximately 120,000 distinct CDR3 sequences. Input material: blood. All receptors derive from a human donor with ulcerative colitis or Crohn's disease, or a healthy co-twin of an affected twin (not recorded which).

The CDR3 is CASSPGTPATNEKLFF. V is TRBV5-4 and J is TRBJ1-4; TCRdb names TRBD1, which stays unverified in the absence of DNA. Germline V gives CDR1 SGHNT, CDR2 YYREEE (reference sequence). CDR3 length: 16 residues.

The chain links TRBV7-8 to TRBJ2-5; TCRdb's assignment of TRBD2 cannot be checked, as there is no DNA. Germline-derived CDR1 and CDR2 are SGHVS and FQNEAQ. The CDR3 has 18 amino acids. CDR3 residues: CASSHLLIGAGGTETQYF.

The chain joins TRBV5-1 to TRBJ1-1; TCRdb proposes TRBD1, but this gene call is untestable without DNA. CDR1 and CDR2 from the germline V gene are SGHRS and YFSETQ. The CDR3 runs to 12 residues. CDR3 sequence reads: CASRETGLEAFF.

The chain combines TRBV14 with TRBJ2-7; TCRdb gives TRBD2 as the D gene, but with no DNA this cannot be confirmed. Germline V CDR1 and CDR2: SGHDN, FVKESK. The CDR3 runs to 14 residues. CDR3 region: CASSQDEEKREQYF.